What follows is one T cell receptor beta chain and its context. Produced via immunoSEQ multiplex PCR; TCRdb's table is partial and in-frame only. This sample has tens of thousands of clones, with about 91% found just once. Stable patients also lacked confetti depigmentation, a sign of active vitiligo. Anyone treated within the previous three months was excluded. The data were obtained in a study of resident and recirculating memory T cells in vitiligo. The CDR3 loop spans 17 amino acids. Germline V gives CDR1 SGHTS, CDR2 YDEGEE. V gave up 4 bases and J gave up 6 bases, with 26 bases separating them. The TCR comes from a male donor with vitiligo. Sequencing was done on a sample of blood. The chain employs TRBV5-8 and TRBJ2-7; a weak D match, TRBD2 (6 bases). This CDR3 reads CASSPRGRPSRRSEQYF. The CDR3 DNA sequence: TGTGCCAGCAGCCCTCGGGGGAGGCCGAGCAGGAGGAGCGAGCAGTACTTC.